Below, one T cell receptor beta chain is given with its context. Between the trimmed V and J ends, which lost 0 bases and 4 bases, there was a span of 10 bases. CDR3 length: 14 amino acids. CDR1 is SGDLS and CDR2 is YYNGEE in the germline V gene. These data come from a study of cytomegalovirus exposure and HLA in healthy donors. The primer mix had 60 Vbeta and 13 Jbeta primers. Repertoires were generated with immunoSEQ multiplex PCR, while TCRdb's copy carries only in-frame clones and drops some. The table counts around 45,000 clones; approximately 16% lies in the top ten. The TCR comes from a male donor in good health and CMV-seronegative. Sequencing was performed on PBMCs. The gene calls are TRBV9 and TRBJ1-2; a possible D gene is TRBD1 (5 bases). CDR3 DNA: TGTGCCAGCAGCGTAGGAGGTGGGGCCTATGGCTACACCTTC. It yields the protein CASSVGGGAYGYTF.